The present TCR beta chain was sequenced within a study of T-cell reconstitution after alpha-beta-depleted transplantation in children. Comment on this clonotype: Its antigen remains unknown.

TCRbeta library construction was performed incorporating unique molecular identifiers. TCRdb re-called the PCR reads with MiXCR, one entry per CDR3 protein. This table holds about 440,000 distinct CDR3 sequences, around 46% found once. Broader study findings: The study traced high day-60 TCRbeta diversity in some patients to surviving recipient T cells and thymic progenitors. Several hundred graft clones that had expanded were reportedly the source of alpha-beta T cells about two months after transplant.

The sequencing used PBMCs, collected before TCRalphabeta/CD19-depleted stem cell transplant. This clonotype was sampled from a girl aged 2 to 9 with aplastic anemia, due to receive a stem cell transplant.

Here the CDR3 reads CASSNDGGYEQYF. The DNA of the CDR3 is TGTGCCAGCAGCAATGACGGGGGGTACGAGCAGTACTTC. The V gene is TRBV12-3 or TRBV12-4, the J gene TRBJ2-7; 7 bases align to TRBD2. The CDR3 length is 13 residues. After removal of 6 bases from V and 4 bases from J, the junction contained 6 bases not matched to a gene.